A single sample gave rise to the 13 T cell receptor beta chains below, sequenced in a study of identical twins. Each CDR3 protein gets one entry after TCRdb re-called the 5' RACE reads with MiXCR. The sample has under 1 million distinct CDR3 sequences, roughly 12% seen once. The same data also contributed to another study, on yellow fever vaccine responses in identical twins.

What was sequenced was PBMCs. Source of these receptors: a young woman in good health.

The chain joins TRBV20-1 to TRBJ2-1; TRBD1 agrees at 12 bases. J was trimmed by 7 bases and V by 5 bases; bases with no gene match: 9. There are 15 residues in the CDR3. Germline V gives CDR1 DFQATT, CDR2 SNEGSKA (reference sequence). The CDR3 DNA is TGCAGTGCTGGCAACCGGGACAGGGGGCAAAATGAGCAGTTCTTC. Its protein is CSAGNRDRGQNEQFF.

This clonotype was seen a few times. CDR3 sequence (DNA): TGCAGTGCTAGAGATAGAGCGTTGGAGACCCAGTACTTC. Translating it yields CSARDRALETQYF. The gene calls are TRBV20-1 and TRBJ2-5; D remains ambiguous. This CDR3 comprises 13 residues. Germline loops: CDR1 DFQATT, CDR2 SNEGSKA (reference sequence). With 0 bases removed from V and 5 bases from J, the gap between germline ends came to 10 bases.

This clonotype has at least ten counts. Here the CDR3 DNA reads TGTGCCAGCTCACCACCGGGGACAGGGGGAGCCTACAATGAGCAGTTCTTC. The encoded protein is CASSPPGTGGAYNEQFF. V gene TRBV18 combines with J gene TRBJ2-1; 11 bases line up with TRBD1. CDR1 and CDR2 (germline): KGHSH, LQKENI. The CDR3 contains 17 residues. Trimming at V came to 0 bases and at J to 2 bases, leaving 3 bases not matched to a gene.

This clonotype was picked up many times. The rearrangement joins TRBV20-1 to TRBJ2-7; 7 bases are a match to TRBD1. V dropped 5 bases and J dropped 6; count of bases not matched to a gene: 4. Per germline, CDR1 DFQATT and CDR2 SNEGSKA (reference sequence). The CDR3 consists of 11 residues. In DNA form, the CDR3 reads TGCAGTGCTTTCGACAGGGCCGAGCAGTACGTC. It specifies CSAFDRAEQYV.

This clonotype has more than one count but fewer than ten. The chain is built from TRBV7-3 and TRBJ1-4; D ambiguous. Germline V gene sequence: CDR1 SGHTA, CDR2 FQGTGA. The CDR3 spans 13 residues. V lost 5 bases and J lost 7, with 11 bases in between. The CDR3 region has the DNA TGTGCCAGCAGCCCCGAGGGCTGTGAAAAACTGTTTTTT. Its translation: CASSPEGCEKLFF.

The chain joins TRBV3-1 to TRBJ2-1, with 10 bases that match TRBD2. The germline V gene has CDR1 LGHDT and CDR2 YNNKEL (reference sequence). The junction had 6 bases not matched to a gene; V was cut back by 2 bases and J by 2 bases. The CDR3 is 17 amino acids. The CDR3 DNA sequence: TGTGCCAGCAGCCAAAACATAGCGGGGGGAACCTACAATGAGCAGTTCTTC. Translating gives CASSQNIAGGTYNEQFF.

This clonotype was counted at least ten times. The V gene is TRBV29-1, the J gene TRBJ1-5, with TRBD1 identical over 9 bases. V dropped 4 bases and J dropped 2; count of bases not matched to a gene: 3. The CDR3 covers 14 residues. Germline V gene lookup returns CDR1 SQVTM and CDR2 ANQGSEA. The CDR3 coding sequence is TGCAGCGTTGGGGACAGGGCTGGCAATCAGCCCCAGCATTTT. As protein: CSVGDRAGNQPQHF.

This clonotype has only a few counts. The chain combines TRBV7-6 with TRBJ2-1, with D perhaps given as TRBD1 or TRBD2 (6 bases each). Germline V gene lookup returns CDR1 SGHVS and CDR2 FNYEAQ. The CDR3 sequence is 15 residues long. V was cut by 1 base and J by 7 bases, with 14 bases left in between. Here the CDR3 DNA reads TGTGCCAGCAGCTTAGAGGGGGGTATCAGGAATGAGCAGTTCTTC. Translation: CASSLEGGIRNEQFF.

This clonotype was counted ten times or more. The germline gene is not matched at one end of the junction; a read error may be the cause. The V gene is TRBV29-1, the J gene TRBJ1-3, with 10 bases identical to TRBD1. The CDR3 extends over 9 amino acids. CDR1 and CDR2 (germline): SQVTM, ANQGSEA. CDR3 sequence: CSARDRGQF. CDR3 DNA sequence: TGCAGCGCCCGTGACAGGGGGCAGTTT.

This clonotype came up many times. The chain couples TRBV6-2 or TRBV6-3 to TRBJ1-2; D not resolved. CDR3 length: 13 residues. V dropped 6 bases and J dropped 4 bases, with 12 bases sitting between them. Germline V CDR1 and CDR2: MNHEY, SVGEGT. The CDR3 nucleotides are TGTGCCAGCAGACCCGGCGGCCTCTATGGCTACACCTTC. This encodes CASRPGGLYGYTF.

CDR3 bases: TGCAGTGCTAGAGTGACTGGCTACGAGCAGTACTTC. Amino acids: CSARVTGYEQYF. The V call is TRBV20-1, the J call TRBJ2-7, with D uncertain. This CDR3 spans 12 amino acids. Germline-derived CDR1 and CDR2 are DFQATT and SNEGSKA (reference sequence). The V end lost 1 base, the J end lost 3 bases, and 7 bases lay between the germline ends.

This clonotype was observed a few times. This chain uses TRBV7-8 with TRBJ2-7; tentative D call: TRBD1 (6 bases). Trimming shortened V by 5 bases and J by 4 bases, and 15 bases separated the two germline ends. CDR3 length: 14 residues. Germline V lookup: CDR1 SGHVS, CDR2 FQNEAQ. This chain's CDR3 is CASSPRTDEYEQYV. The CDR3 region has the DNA TGTGCCAGCAGCCCTCGGACAGACGAATACGAGCAGTACGTC.

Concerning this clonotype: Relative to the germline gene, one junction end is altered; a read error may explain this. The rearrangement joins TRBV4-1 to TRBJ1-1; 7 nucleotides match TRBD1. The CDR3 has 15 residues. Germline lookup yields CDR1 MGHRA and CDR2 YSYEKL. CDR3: CASSERGQGNPEAFF. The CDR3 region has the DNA TGCGCCAGCAGCGAAAGGGGGCAGGGGAACCCTGAAGCTTTCTTT.